This section outlines one T cell receptor beta chain sequence together with its context. The CDR3 covers 16 residues. Per germline, CDR1 SGHAT and CDR2 FQDESV (reference sequence). V dropped 1 base and J dropped 7 bases, with 14 bases sitting between them. Per the study methods: Counts of nucleated cells, estimated from reference gene primer amplification, were obtained. Assay used: immunoSEQ multiplex PCR; TCRdb lists only in-frame clones, some missing. V and J calls and clone size come straight from that table; D and trimming were deduced from the DNA. The repertoire has about 240,000 clones, around 87% of them found once; the top ten carry more than 6%. This sample was included in a study of blood T cell repertoires in COVID-19. Study in general: Nucleic acid was either cDNA or gDNA, and it came from T cells, B-cell-depleted T cells, or PBMCs.

Sequencing was done on a sample of peripheral blood. The receptor comes from a man aged 55 to 70 who had recovered from COVID-19. This sequence joins TRBV11-1 and TRBJ1-6; perhaps TRBD1 as D (5 bases). The CDR3 coding sequence is TGTGCCAGCAGCTTAGTAAAGGGGTTGTTGAATTCACCCCTCCACTTT. Encoded protein: CASSLVKGLLNSPLHF.